Presented here are 21 T cell receptor beta chains from one specimen sequenced in a study of shared clonotypes between healthy human individuals. Profiled with immunoSEQ multiplex PCR; TCRdb holds only in-frame clones, not every one. This sample has some 500,000 clones, with around 77% found just once. Sequencing was done on a sample of PBMCs. All receptors come from a middle-aged woman in good health. Some clones in this sample may be carry-over from other donors' samples.

V and J are TRBV25-1 and TRBJ1-2; D is uncertain. The CDR3 covers 13 residues. CDR1 is MGHDK and CDR2 is SYGVNS in the germline V gene. The V gene lost 2 bases and the J gene lost 4 bases, with 8 bases spanning the gap. CDR3 region: CASSETDIYGYTF. The CDR3 DNA is TGTGCCAGCAGTGAAACAGACATCTATGGCTACACCTTC.

This clone was observed once. The chain combines TRBV5-1 with TRBJ2-2; D ambiguous. The CDR3 extends over 16 amino acids. Germline CDR1 reads SGHRS; CDR2 reads YFSETQ. V was trimmed by 1 base and J by 1 base, leaving 11 bases between them. The CDR3 DNA reads TGCGCCAGCAGCTTGTCGCCCGTTGGGAACACCGGGGAGCTGTTTTTT. Translation gives CASSLSPVGNTGELFF.

The J gene is TRBJ2-7, the V gene TRBV7-9, with D maybe TRBD2 (6 bases). V lost 5 bases to trimming and J lost 3 bases, with 8 bases between them. The germline gives CDR1 SEHNR, CDR2 FQNEAQ (reference sequence). The CDR3 is 12 amino acids. CDR3 in amino acids: CASSEGGYEQYF. The CDR3 bases are TGTGCCAGCAGCGAGGGAGGCTACGAGCAGTACTTC. The full variable domain, rest sourced from reference TRBV7-9 and TRBJ2-7, is DTGVSQNPRHKITKRGQNVTFRCDPISEHNRLYWYRQTLGQGPEFLTYFQNEAQLEKSRLLSDRFSAERPKGSFSTLEIQRTEQGDSAMYLCASSEGGYEQYFGPGTRLTVT.

The J gene is TRBJ2-5, the V gene TRBV14; the D call may be TRBD1 or TRBD2 (5 bases each). The CDR3 totals 16 residues. CDR1 SGHDN and CDR2 FVKESK come from the germline V gene. V lost 1 base to trimming and J lost 1 base, with 13 bases between them. CDR3 DNA sequence: TGTGCCAGCAGCCAAGGTGGGACCCACCCCCAAGAGACCCAGTACTTC. Its protein product is CASSQGGTHPQETQYF.

CDR3 protein: CASSQGILSYEQYF. The CDR3 DNA reads TGTGCCAGCAGTCAAGGAATCCTATCCTACGAGCAGTACTTC. This rearrangement joins TRBV2 to TRBJ2-7, with D unresolved. This CDR3 is 14 amino acids long. The germline V gene encodes CDR1 SNHLY and CDR2 FYNNEI. Trimming stripped 5 bases from V and 1 base from J, with 12 bases between.

The chain employs TRBV5-1 and TRBJ2-1, with TRBD1 identical over 8 bases. V was clipped by 0 bases and J by 12 bases; unmatched bases: 8. CDR3 length: 14 residues. Looked up from germline, CDR1 is SGHRS and CDR2 is YFSETQ. CDR3 sequence: CASSLVPRQGMQFF. CDR3 DNA sequence: TGCGCCAGCAGCTTGGTTCCCCGACAGGGGATGCAGTTCTTC.

As concerns this clone: Other DNA sequences in the sample encode the same CDR3. This chain links TRBV9 with TRBJ1-2, with D tentatively TRBD1 (5 bases). The CDR3 sequence is 13 residues long. Trimming removed 0 bases at V and 7 bases at J, with 10 bases between. Germline V gene sequence: CDR1 SGDLS, CDR2 YYNGEE. The CDR3 loop reads CASSVGGGVGYTF. DNA for the CDR3: TGTGCCAGCAGCGTAGGTGGAGGGGTTGGCTACACCTTC.

This chain joins TRBV29-1 and TRBJ1-1; D gene ambiguous. The CDR3 has 13 residues. Germline CDR1 reads SQVTM; CDR2 reads ANQGSEA. V was clipped by 6 bases and J by 5 bases, with 16 bases between them. DNA of the CDR3: TGCAGCGTGAGCCTGACGGCGAGTACTGAAGCTTTCTTT. It translates to CSVSLTASTEAFF.

This clone has ten or more counts. Other nucleotide sequences from this sample produce the same CDR3. The gene calls are TRBV19 and TRBJ2-5; D is perhaps TRBD2 (5 bases). CDR3 length equals 15 residues. CDR1 is LNHDA and CDR2 is SQIVND in the germline V gene (reference sequence). V was trimmed by 3 bases and J by 5 bases, leaving 16 bases between them. Written as DNA, the CDR3 is TGTGCCAGTAGTATTAATTTGGCTAGCCGGGAGACCCAGTACTTC. The encoded protein is CASSINLASRETQYF.

This chain uses TRBV4-1 with TRBJ2-2; 12 bases are shared with TRBD2. CDR3 length: 17 amino acids. The ends lost 0 bases at V and 6 bases at J; junction bases unmatched: 5. Germline CDR1 and CDR2: MGHRA and YSYEKL. CDR3 sequence: CASSQEGTSGSPGELFF. The CDR3 coding sequence is TGCGCCAGCAGCCAAGAAGGGACTAGCGGGTCGCCCGGGGAGCTGTTTTTT.

There are a few counts of this clone. CDR3 sequence: CASSESRVPHYEQYF. The CDR3, as DNA: TGTGCCAGCAGTGAATCACGGGTCCCCCACTACGAGCAGTACTTC. The J gene is TRBJ2-7, the V gene TRBV25-1; D gene ambiguous. Trimming pared 1 base from V and 3 bases from J, leaving 13 bases between. This CDR3 has 15 amino acids. Germline-derived CDR1 and CDR2 are MGHDK and SYGVNS.

This chain uses TRBV2 with TRBJ2-1; tentative D call: TRBD2 (6 bases). Between the trimmed V and J ends, which lost 3 bases and 4 bases, there was a span of 13 bases. Germline V gene data show CDR1 as SNHLY and CDR2 as FYNNEI. This CDR3 has 15 residues. Here the CDR3 DNA reads TGTGCCAGCAGTGATACGGTGGGAGGTTACAATGAGCAGTTCTTC. Residues: CASSDTVGGYNEQFF.

V and J are TRBV7-6 and TRBJ2-2, with D possibly TRBD2 on 6 matching bases. The CDR3 contains 17 residues. CDR1 and CDR2 (germline): SGHVS, FNYEAQ. With 3 bases removed from V and 2 bases from J, the gap between germline ends came to 16 bases. The CDR3 DNA follows: TGTGCCAGCAGCTTTAGCGGAGGCACCTTAAACACCGGGGAGCTGTTTTTT. Amino acids: CASSFSGGTLNTGELFF.

V usage is TRBV10-1 and J usage is TRBJ1-1, with a tentative D call TRBD1 (5 bases). Germline CDR1 reads WNHNN; CDR2 reads SYGVQD (reference sequence). V was pared by 9 bases and J by 1 base, with 18 bases between. This CDR3 comprises 15 residues. The CDR3, as DNA: TGCGCCAGGAACGGGACCGCGAATGAGAACACTGAAGCTTTCTTT. This sequence encodes CARNGTANENTEAFF.

This clone was detected a few times. The V gene is TRBV7-2, the J gene TRBJ2-1, with TRBD1 as a possible D gene (5 bases). Trimming removed 5 bases at V and 11 bases at J, with 16 bases between. The CDR3 consists of 13 residues. Germline V gene lookup returns CDR1 SGHTA and CDR2 FQGNSA. CDR3 sequence reads: CASSTPAGSKQFF. The DNA of the CDR3 is TGTGCCAGCAGCACCCCCGCAGGGTCAAAGCAGTTCTTC.

The V and J genes are TRBV7-2 and TRBJ2-7; TRBD2 aligns across 8 bases. Germline-derived CDR1 and CDR2 are SGHTA and FQGNSA. The CDR3 length is 15 residues. V gave up 6 bases and J gave up 3 bases; unmatched junction bases: 10. The CDR3 spells CASRSSGSSFYEQYF. The CDR3 region has the DNA TGTGCCAGCAGGTCAAGCGGGAGCTCTTTCTACGAGCAGTACTTC.

The V call is TRBV7-9, the J call TRBJ2-3; maybe TRBD1 (5 bases). CDR1 and CDR2 (germline): SEHNR, FQNEAQ (reference sequence). Trimming shortened V by 1 base and J by 4 bases, and 18 bases separated the two germline ends. This CDR3 has 17 amino acids. The CDR3 spells CASSLDLSGQEADTQYF. The CDR3 DNA follows: TGTGCCAGCAGCTTAGACCTTTCAGGACAAGAGGCAGATACGCAGTATTTT.

V usage is TRBV6-1 and J usage is TRBJ2-7; 11 bases align to TRBD1. The CDR3 runs 15 residues. Germline V gene sequence: CDR1 MNHNS, CDR2 SASEGT. The V segment lost 4 bases and the J segment 2 bases; nucleotides outside the gene matches: 4. In DNA, the CDR3 is TGTGCCAGCAGTGTAAGGACAGGGGGCGCCTACGAGCAGTACTTC. It yields the protein CASSVRTGGAYEQYF.

The V call is TRBV4-1, the J call TRBJ2-1; D uncertain. Germline V gene sequence: CDR1 MGHRA, CDR2 YSYEKL. The ends were cut back, 3 bases at V and 10 bases at J, with 10 bases in the middle. The CDR3 has 12 amino acids. The CDR3 reads CASSHSTEEQFF. CDR3 sequence (DNA): TGCGCCAGCAGCCACTCCACGGAGGAGCAGTTCTTC.

J is TRBJ1-2 and V is TRBV13; D not resolved. The V gene's germline CDR1 is PRHDT and CDR2 FYEKMQ (reference sequence). The CDR3 is 15 residues long. Trimming removed 7 bases from V and 3 bases from J, with 18 bases in between. Here the CDR3 reads CASTLGLLEDYGYTF. CDR3 in DNA: TGTGCCAGCACCCTAGGGTTGTTGGAGGACTATGGCTACACCTTC.

This chain connects TRBV4-1 to TRBJ2-7, with D maybe TRBD2 (6 bases). The V gene lost 3 bases and the J gene lost 3 bases, with 15 bases spanning the gap. CDR3 size: 15 residues. In germline, CDR1 is MGHRA, CDR2 YSYEKL. CDR3 bases: TGCGCCAGCAGCCAGGGGGACTTACCCAACTACGAGCAGTACTTC. Translated, it gives CASSQGDLPNYEQYF.